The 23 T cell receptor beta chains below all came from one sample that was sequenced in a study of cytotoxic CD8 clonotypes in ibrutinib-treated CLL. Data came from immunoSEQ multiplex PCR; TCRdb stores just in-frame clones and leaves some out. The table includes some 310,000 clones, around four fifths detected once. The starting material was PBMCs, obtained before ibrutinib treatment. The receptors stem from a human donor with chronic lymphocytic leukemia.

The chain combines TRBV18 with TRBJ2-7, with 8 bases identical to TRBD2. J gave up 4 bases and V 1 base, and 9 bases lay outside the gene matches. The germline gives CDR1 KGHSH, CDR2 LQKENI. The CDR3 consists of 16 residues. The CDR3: CASSPRDPKREYEQYF. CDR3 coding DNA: TGTGCCAGCTCACCACGGGACCCCAAGCGGGAGTACGAGCAGTACTTC.

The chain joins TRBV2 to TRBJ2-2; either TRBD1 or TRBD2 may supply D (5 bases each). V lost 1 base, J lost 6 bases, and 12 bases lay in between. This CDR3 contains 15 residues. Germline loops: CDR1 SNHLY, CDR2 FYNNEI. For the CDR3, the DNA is TGTGCCAGCAGTGAAGAGGGACCCCTGTCCGGGGAGCTGTTTTTT. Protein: CASSEEGPLSGELFF.

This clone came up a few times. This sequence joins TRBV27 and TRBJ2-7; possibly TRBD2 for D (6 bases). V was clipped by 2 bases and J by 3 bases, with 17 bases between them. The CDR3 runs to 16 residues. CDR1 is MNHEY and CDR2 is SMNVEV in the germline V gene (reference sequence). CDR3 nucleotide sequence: TGTGCCAGCAGTTTACGTCCTCCCTTCGGGGGCTACGAGCAGTACTTC. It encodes CASSLRPPFGGYEQYF.

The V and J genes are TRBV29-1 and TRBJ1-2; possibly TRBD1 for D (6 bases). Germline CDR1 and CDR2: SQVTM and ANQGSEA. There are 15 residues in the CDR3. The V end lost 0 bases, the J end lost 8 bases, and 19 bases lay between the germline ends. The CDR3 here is CSVEDLFRTAGGYTF. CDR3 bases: TGCAGCGTTGAAGATCTTTTCCGGACAGCGGGGGGCTACACCTTC.

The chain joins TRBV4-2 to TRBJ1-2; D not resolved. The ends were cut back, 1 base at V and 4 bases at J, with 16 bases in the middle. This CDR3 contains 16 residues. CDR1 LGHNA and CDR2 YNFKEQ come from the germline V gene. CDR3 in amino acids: CASSQGVGVRVYGYTF. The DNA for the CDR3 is TGTGCCAGCAGCCAAGGAGTTGGGGTTCGGGTCTATGGCTACACCTTC.

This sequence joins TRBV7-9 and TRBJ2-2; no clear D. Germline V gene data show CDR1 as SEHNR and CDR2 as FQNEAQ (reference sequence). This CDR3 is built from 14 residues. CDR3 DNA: TGTGCTTTTAGACTGGTCGCGAACACCGGGGAGCTGTTTTTT. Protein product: CAFRLVANTGELFF. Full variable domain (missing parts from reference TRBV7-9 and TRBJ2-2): DTGVSQNPRHKITKRGQNVTFRCDPISEHNRLYWYRQTLGQGPEFLTYFQNEAQLEKSRLLSDRFSAERPKGSFSTLEIQRTEQGDSAMYLCAFRLVANTGELFFGEGSRLTVL.

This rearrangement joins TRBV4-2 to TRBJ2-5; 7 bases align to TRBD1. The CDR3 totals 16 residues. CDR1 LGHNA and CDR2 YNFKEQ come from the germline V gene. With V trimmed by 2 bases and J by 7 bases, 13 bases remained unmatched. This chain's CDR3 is CASSQIVGTEEWTQYF. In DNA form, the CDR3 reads TGTGCCAGCAGCCAAATTGTCGGGACAGAGGAGTGGACCCAGTACTTC.

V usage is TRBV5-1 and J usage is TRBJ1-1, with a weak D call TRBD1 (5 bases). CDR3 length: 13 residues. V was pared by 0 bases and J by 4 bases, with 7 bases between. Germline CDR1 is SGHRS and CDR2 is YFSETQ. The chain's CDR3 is CASSLGGPTEAFF. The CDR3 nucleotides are TGCGCCAGCAGCTTGGGGGGCCCCACTGAAGCTTTCTTT.

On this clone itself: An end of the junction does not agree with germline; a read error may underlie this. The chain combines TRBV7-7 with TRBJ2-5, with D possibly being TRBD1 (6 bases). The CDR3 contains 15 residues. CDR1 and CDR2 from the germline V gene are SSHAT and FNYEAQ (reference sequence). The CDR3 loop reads CASSSGTLVGETQYF. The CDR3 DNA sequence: TGTGCTAGCAGTTCCGGGACATTAGTAGGGGAGACCCAGTACTTC.

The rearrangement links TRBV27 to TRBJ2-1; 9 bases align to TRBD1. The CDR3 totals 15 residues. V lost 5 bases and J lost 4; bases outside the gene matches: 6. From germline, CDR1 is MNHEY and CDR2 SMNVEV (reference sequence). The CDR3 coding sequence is TGTGCCAGCAGTGGGCGGGACAGGGCATACAATGAGCAGTTCTTC. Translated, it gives CASSGRDRAYNEQFF.

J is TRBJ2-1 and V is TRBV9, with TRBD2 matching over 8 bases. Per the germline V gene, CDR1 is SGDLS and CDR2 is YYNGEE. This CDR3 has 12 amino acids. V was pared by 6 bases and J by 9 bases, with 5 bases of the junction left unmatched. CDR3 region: CASISGMGEQFF. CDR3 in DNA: TGTGCCAGCATTAGCGGGATGGGTGAGCAGTTCTTC.

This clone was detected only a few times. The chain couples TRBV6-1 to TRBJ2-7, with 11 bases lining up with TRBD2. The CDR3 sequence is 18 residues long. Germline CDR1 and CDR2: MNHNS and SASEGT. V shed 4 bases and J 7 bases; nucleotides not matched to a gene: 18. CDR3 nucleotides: TGTGCCAGCAGTGTCACACTAGCGGGAGTCCCGCCGTTAGGAGAGCAGTACTTC. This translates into CASSVTLAGVPPLGEQYF.

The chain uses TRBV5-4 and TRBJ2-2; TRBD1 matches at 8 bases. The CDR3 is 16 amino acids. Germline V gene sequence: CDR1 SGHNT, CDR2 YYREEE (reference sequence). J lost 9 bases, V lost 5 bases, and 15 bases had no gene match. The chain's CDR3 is CASSSDRGIRLRELFF. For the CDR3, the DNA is TGTGCCAGCAGTTCAGACAGGGGAATTAGGCTCAGGGAGCTGTTTTTT.

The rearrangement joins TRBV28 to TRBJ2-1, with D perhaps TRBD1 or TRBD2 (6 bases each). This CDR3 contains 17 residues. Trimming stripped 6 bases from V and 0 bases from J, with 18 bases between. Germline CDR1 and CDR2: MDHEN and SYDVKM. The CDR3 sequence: CASSPTSGASSYNEQFF. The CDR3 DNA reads TGTGCCAGCAGCCCAACTTCGGGGGCGAGCTCCTACAATGAGCAGTTCTTC. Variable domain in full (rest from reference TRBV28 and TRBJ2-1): DVKVTQSSRYLVKRTGEKVFLECVQDMDHENMFWYRQDPGLGLRLIYFSYDVKMKEKGDIPEGYSVSREKKERFSLILESASTNQTSMYLCASSPTSGASSYNEQFFGPGTRLTVL.

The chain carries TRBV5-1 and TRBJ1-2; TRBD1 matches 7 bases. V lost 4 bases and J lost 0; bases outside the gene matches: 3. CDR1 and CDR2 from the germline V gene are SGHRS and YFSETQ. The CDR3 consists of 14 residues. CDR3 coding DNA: TGCGCCAGCAGCCGGGACAGAACTAACTATGGCTACACCTTC. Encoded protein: CASSRDRTNYGYTF. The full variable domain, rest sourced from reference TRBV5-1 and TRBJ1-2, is KAGVTQTPRYLIKTRGQQVTLSCSPISGHRSVSWYQQTPGQGLQFLFEYFSETQRNKGNFPGRFSGRQFSNSRSEMNVSTLELGDSALYLCASSRDRTNYGYTFGSGTRLTVV.

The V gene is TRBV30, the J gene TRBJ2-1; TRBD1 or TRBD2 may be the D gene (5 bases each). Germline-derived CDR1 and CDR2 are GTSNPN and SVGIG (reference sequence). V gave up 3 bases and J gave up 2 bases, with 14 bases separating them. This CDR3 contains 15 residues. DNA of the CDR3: TGTGCCTGGAGCCCCCGTACGGGGCCCTACAATGAGCAGTTCTTC. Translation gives CAWSPRTGPYNEQFF.

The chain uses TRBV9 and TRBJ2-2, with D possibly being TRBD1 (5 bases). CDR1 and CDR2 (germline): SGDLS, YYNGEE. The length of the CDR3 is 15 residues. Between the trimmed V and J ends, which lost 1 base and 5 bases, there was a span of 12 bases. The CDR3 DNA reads TGTGCCAGCAGCGTATTTGCCGACAGTACCGGGGAGCTGTTTTTT. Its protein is CASSVFADSTGELFF.

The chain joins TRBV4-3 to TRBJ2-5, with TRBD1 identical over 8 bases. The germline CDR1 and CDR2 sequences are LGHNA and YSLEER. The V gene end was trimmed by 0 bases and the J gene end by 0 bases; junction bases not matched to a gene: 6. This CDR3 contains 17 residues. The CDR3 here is CASSQETGTGYQETQYF. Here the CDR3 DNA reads TGCGCCAGCAGCCAAGAGACCGGGACAGGATACCAAGAGACCCAGTACTTC.

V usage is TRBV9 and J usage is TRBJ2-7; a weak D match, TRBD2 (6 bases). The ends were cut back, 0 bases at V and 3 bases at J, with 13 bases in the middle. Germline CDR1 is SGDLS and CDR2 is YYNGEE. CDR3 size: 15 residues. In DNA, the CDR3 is TGTGCCAGCAGCGTAGGGGACTTGCTTGTCTACGAGCAGTACTTC. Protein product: CASSVGDLLVYEQYF.

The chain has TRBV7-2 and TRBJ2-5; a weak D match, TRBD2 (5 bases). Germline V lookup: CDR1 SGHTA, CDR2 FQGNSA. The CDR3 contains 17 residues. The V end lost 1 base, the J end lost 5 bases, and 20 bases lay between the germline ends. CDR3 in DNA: TGTGCCAGCAGCTTAGTTGGGAGCCTAGCAGGAGAGGAGACCCAGTACTTC. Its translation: CASSLVGSLAGEETQYF.

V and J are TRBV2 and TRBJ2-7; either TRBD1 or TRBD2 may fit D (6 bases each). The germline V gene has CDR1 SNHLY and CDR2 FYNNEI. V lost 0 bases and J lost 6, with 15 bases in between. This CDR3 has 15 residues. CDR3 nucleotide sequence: TGTGCCAGCAGTGAAGCATGGGGGGCAGTGGGCGAGCAGTACTTC. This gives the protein CASSEAWGAVGEQYF. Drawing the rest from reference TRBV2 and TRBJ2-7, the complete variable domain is EPEVTQTPSHQVTQMGQEVILRCVPISNHLYFYWYRQILGQKVEFLVSFYNNEISEKSEIFDDQFSVERPDGSNFTLKIRSTKLEDSAMYFCASSEAWGAVGEQYFGPGTRLTVT.

The CDR3 bases are TGCAGCGTGGACCTGACAGGGCACTACGAGCAGTACTTC. This gives the protein CSVDLTGHYEQYF. The V gene is TRBV29-1, the J gene TRBJ2-7; 7 positions match TRBD1. The J segment lost 3 bases and the V segment lost 6 bases, leaving 8 bases of the junction unmatched. The germline CDR1 and CDR2 sequences are SQVTM and ANQGSEA. The CDR3 extends over 13 amino acids.

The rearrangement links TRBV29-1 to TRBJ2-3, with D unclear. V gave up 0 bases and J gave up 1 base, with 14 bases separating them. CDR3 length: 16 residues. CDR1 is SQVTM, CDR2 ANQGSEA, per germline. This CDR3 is CSVEDLAAGGTDTQYF. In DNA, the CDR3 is TGCAGCGTTGAAGATCTGGCGGCAGGTGGCACAGATACGCAGTATTTT.